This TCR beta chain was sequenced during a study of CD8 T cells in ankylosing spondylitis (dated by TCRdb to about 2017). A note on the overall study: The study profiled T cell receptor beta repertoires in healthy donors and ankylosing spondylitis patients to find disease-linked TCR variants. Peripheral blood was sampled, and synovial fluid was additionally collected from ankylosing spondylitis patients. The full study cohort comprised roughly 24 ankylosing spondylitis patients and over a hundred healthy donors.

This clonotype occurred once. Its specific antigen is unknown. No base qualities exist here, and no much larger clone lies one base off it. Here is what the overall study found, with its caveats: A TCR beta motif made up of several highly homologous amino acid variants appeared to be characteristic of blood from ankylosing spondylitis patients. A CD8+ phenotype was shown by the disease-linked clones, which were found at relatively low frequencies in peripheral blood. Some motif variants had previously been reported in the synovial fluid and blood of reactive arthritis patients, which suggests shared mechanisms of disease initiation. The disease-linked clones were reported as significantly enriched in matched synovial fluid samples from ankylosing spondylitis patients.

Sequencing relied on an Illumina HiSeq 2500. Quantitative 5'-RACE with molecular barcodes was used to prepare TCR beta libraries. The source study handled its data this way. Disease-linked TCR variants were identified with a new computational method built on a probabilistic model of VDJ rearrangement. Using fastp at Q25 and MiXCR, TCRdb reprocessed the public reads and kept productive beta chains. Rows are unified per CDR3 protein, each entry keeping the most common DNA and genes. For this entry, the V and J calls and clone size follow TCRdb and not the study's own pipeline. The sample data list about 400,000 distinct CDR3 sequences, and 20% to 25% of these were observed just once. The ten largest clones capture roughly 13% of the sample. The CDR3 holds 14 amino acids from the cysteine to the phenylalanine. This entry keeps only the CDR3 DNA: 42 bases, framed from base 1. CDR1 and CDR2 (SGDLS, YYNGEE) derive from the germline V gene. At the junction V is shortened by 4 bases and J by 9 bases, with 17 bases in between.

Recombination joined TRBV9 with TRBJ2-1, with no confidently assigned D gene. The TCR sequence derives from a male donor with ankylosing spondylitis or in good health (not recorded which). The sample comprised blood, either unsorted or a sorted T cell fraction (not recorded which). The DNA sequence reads TGTGCCAGCAGCCTTCCCCTTGAATCGGGTGAGCAGTTCTTC. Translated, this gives CASSLPLESGEQFF.